This T cell receptor beta chain was sequenced in a study of cytotoxic CD8 clonotypes in ibrutinib-treated CLL (dated by TCRdb to 2020 to 2023). About the study as a whole: The cohort included roughly 15 treatment-naive and about a dozen relapsed/refractory patients; roughly 17 were IGHV unmutated. Partial responses were observed in about 25 patients and complete responses in 2; after a median follow-up of 68 months, remission was maintained in some 14 patients and progression was observed in roughly 12. Response samples were taken after a median of roughly 12 months on treatment, ranging from about 6 to 40 months. An average of around 250,000 productive templates and 94,082 productive rearrangements was obtained per sample. Longitudinal samples were available for about 30% of the 86 trial participants. Cryopreserved peripheral blood mononuclear cells were collected before treatment, at response, and at either disease progression or sustained remission. Every sample from remission and from progressive disease was obtained while the patients were still on ibrutinib.

The germline V gene yields SQVTM for CDR1 and ANQGSEA for CDR2. A distance of 9 bases separates the germline ends of V and J, which lose 4 bases and 5 bases respectively. Including the terminal cysteine and phenylalanine, the CDR3 comprises 11 residues. Only the CDR3 region is kept as DNA, spanning 33 bases read in frame from base 1. The time point label on this specimen signifies: approximately eleven months on ibrutinib. For TCR beta library preparation, around 2.1 micrograms of genomic DNA were extracted from the cryopreserved PBMCs. Longitudinal blood samples from CLL patients on ibrutinib monotherapy underwent high-throughput TCR beta sequencing. The patients took part in an open-label, single-center phase 2 trial of ibrutinib monotherapy. On a MiSeq, deep resolution sequencing aimed for a depth between 1 in 1 million and 1 in 200,000 T cells, with each clonotype covered around 10x on average. TCR beta libraries were generated with the immunoSEQ hsTCRB Kit. The paper's data handling went like this. ImmunoSEQ Data Assistant and ImmunoSEQ Analyzer were used for data analysis, and V, D and J genes were assigned according to IMGT definitions. Clonality was computed as one minus normalized Shannon entropy of productive rearrangement frequencies, ranging from 0 to 1. Only overrepresented clonotypes making up at least 0.05% of the repertoire of each patient were included in the public clonotype analysis. Repertoires from 10 to 15 age-matched healthy donors in immuneACCESS were used as clonality controls. The table was pulled from immuneACCESS by TCRdb, which kept in-frame rearrangements only. Such tables lose some clones; where checked, under half of the loss comes from unresolved V genes, and the rest has no known cause. V, J and clone size were drawn from that table, and D and trimming were deduced from the DNA. The sample table shows roughly 16,000 clones, and about 61% are seen once. 25% of the sample lies in the top ten.

What the work shows at the level of the full study, not this receptor alone: At baseline, clonality was higher than in age-matched healthy donors and showed a strong correlation with circulating CD8+ T-cell counts. Clonality rose at ibrutinib response, remained stable during sustained remission, and dropped back toward baseline at progression. Sustained-remission and progressing patients did not have matched sampling times, and lymph node repertoires were not examined. Public clonotypes were rare and either contracted or stayed stable during treatment, and the rise in clonality at ibrutinib response reflected the expansion of private clonotypes.

Note on this clone: The target of this receptor is not known. Per-base qualities were not stored, and no clone one base away is much larger.

This TCR derives from a human donor with chronic lymphocytic leukemia. This chain joins TRBV29-1 to TRBJ2-7; too little of a D gene remains to name it. The input for sequencing was PBMCs, taken after 12 months of ibrutinib treatment. The DNA sequence is given as TGCAGCGTTGGGTATTGGGACGAGCAGTACTTC. Its translation reads: CSVGYWDEQYF.